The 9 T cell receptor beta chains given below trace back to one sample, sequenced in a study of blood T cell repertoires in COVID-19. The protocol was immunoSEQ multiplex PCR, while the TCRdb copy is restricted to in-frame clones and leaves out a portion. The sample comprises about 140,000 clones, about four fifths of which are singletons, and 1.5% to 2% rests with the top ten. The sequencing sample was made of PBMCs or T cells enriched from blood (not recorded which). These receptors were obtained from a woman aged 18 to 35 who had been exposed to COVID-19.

The CDR3 is CASGLREENTEAFF. The CDR3 coding sequence is TGTGCTAGTGGTTTGCGTGAGGAGAACACTGAAGCTTTCTTT. V is TRBV12-5 and J is TRBJ1-1; D is unclear. Germline values: CDR1 LGHNT, CDR2 FRNRAP. The V and J ends lost 2 bases and 1 base respectively, with 8 bases between them. The CDR3 has 14 amino acids.

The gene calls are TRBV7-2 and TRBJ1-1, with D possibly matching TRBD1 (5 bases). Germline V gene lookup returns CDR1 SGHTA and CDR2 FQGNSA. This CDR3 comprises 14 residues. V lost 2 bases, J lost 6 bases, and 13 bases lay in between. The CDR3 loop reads CASSLQGRPAEAFF. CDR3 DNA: TGTGCCAGCAGCTTACAGGGCCGCCCCGCTGAAGCTTTCTTT.

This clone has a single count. The DNA of the CDR3 is TGTGCCAGCAGGAGGACTAGCGGGAGAGTTAGCACAGATACGCAGTATTTT. Encoded protein: CASRRTSGRVSTDTQYF. The V gene is TRBV3-1 (or the pseudogene TRBV3-2), the J gene TRBJ2-3, with 13 positions matching TRBD2. CDR1 is LGHDT and CDR2 is YNNKEL in the germline V gene (reference sequence). With V trimmed by 6 bases and J by 0 bases, 6 bases remained unmatched. The CDR3 contains 17 residues.

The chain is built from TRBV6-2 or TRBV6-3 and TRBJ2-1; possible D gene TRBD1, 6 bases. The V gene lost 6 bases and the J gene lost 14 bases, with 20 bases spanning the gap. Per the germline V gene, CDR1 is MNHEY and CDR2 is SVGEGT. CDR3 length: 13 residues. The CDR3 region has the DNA TGTGCCAGCAGCCTAATCGTGGGAAAGGGGGAGTTCTTC. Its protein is CASSLIVGKGEFF.

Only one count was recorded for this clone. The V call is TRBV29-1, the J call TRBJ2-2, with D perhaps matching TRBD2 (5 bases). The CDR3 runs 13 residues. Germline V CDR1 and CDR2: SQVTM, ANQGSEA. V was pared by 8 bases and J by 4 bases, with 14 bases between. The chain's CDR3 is CSSSLGGTGELFF. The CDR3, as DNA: TGCAGCTCCTCACTAGGAGGCACCGGGGAGCTGTTTTTT.

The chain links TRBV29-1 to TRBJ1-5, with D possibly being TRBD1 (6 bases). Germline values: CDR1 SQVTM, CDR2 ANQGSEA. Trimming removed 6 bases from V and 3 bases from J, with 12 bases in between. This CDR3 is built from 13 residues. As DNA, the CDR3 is TGCAGCGTGTCCGGACAGAACAATCAGCCCCAGCATTTT. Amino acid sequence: CSVSGQNNQPQHF.

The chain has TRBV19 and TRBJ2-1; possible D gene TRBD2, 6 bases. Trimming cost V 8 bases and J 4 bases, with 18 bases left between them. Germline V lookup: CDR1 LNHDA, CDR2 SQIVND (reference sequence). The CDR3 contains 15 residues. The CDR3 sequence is CASSLMEGLYNEQFF. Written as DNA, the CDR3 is TGTGCCAGTTCCCTTATGGAGGGTCTTTACAATGAGCAGTTCTTC.

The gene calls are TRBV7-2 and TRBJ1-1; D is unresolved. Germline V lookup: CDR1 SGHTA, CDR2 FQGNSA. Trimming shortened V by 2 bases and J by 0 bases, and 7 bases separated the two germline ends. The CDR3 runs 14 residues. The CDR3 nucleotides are TGTGCCAGCAGCTTATTAGCGATGAACACTGAAGCTTTCTTT. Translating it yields CASSLLAMNTEAFF.

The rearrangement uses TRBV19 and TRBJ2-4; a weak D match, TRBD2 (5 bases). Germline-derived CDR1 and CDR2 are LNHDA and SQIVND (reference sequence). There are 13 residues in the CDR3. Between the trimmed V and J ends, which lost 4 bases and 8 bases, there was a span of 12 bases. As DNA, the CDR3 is TGTGCCAGTAGTAGAGGACTGGCGGACATTCAGTACTTC. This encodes CASSRGLADIQYF.